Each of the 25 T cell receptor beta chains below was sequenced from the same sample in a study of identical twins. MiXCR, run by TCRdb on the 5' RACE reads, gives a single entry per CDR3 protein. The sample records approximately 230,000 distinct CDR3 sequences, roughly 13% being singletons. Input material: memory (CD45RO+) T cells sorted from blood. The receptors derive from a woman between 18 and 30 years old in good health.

The CDR3 DNA sequence: TGCAGTGCTCAGAGATTTAGCGGGATCTACAATGAGCAGTTCTTC. Its translation is CSAQRFSGIYNEQFF. This sequence joins TRBV20-1 and TRBJ2-1; TRBD2 matches 8 bases. Per germline, CDR1 DFQATT and CDR2 SNEGSKA (reference sequence). The CDR3 covers 15 residues. Losses at the gene ends were 5 bases for V and 3 bases for J; bases not matched to a gene: 9.

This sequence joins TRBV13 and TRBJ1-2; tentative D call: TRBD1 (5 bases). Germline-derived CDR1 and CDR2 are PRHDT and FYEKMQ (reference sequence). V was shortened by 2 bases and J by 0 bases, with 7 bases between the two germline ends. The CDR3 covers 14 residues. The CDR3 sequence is CASSLKGANYGYTF. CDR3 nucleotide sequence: TGTGCCAGCAGCTTAAAAGGGGCTAACTATGGCTACACCTTC.

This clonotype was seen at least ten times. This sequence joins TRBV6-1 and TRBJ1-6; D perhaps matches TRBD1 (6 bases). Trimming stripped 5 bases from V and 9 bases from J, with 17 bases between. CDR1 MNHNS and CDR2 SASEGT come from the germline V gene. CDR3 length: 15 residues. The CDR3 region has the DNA TGTGCCAGCAGTCCGAAGGGGGTGAGGGGTTCACCCCTCCACTTT. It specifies CASSPKGVRGSPLHF.

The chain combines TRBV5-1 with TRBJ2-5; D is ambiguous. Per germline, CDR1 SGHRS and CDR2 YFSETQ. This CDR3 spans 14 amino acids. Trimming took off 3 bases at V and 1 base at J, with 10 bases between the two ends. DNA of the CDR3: TGCGCCAGCAGCTCTTTAGGGATCCAAGAGACCCAGTACTTC. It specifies CASSSLGIQETQYF.

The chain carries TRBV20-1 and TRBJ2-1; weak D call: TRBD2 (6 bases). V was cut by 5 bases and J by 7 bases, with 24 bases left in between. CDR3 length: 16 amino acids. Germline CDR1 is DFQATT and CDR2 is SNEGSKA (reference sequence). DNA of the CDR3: TGCAGTGCTTTTAGGGGAGTTGGGGTCCGGGGGAATGAGCAGTTCTTC. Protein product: CSAFRGVGVRGNEQFF.

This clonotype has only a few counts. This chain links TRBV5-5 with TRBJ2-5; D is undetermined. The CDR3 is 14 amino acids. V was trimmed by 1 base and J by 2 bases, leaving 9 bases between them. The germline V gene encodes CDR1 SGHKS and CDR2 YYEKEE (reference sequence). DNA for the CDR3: TGTGCCAGCAGCTTGTACAGACCTCAAGAGACCCAGTACTTC. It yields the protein CASSLYRPQETQYF.

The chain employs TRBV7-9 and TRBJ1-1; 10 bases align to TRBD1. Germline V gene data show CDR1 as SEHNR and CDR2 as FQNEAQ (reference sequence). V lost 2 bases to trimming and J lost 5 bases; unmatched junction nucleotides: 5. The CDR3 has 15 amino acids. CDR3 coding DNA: TGTGCCAGCAGCTTACCCGGACAGGGGGGAACTGAAGCTTTCTTT. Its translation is CASSLPGQGGTEAFF.

CDR3 coding DNA: TGTGCCAGCAGCTTTTATAGCGGAACCGGGGAGCTGTTTTTT. Its protein is CASSFYSGTGELFF. V and J are TRBV7-2 and TRBJ2-2; a possible D gene is TRBD2 (6 bases). V lost 3 bases to trimming and J lost 5 bases, with 10 bases between them. Germline V gene sequence: CDR1 SGHTA, CDR2 FQGNSA. This CDR3 is 14 amino acids long. The variable domain in full, completed from reference TRBV7-2 and TRBJ2-2, reads GAGVSQSPSNKVTEKGKDVELRCDPISGHTALYWYRQSLGQGLEFLIYFQGNSAPDKSGLPSDRFSAERTGGSVSTLTIQRTQQEDSAVYLCASSFYSGTGELFFGEGSRLTVL.

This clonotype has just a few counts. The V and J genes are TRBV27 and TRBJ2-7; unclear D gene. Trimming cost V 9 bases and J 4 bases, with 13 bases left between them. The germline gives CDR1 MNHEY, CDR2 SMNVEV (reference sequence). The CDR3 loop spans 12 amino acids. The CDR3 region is CASSDGPYEQYF. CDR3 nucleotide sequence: TGTGCCAGTTCAGACGGACCGTACGAGCAGTACTTC.

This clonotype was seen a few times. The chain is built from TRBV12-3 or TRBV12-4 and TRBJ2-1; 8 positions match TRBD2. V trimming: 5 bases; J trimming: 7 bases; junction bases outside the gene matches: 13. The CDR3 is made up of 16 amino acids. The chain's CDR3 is CASSQRRTSYRNEQFF. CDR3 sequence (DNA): TGTGCCAGCAGTCAGCGTCGGACTAGCTACAGGAATGAGCAGTTCTTC.

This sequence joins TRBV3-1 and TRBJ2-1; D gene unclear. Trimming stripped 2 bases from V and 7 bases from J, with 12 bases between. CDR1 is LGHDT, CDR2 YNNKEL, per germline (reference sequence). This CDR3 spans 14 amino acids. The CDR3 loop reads CASSQNDGRNEQFF. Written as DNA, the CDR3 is TGTGCCAGCAGCCAAAACGACGGTCGGAATGAGCAGTTCTTC.

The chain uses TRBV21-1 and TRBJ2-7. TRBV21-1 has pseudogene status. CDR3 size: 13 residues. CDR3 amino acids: CASSKAGFYEQYF. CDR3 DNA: TGTGCCAGCAGCAAAGCCGGCTTCTACGAGCAGTACTTC.

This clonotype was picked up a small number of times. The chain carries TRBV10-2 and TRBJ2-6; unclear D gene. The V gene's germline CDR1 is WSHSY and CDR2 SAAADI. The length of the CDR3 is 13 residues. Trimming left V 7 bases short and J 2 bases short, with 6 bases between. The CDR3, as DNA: TGCGCCAGCATGCCGGCTGGGGCCAACGTCCTGACTTTC. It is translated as CASMPAGANVLTF.

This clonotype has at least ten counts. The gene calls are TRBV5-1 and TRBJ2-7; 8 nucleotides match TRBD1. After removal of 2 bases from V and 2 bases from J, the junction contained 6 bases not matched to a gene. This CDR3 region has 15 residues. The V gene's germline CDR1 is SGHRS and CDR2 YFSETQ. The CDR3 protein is CASSFTQGATYEQYF. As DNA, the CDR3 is TGCGCCAGCAGCTTTACGCAGGGGGCGACCTACGAGCAGTACTTC.

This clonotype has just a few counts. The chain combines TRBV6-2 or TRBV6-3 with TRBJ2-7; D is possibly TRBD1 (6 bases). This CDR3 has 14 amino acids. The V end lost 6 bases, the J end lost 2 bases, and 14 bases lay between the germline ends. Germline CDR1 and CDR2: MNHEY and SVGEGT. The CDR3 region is CASRKTGTPYEQYF. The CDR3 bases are TGTGCCAGCAGAAAAACGGGGACACCCTACGAGCAGTACTTC.

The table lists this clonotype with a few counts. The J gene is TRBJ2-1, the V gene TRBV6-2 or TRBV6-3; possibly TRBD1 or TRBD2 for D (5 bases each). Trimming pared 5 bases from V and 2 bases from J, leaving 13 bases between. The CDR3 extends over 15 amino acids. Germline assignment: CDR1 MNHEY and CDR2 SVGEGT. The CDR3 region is CASSLLRGAYNEQFF. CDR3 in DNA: TGTGCCAGCAGTCTCCTCCGGGGCGCCTACAATGAGCAGTTCTTC.

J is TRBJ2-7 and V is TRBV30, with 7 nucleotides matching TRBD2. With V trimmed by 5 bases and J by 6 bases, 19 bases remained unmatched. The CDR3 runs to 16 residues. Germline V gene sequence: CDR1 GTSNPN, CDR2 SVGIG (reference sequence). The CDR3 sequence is CAWALVYAGVQLEQYF. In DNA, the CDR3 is TGTGCCTGGGCCCTTGTCTACGCGGGAGTTCAGCTCGAGCAGTACTTC.

The CDR3 protein is CSVEGGQKMNEQFF. The CDR3 bases are TGCAGCGTTGAAGGGGGACAGAAGATGAATGAGCAGTTCTTC. J is TRBJ2-1 and V is TRBV29-1; 7 bases fit TRBD1. This CDR3 region has 14 residues. Losses at the gene ends were 1 base for V and 7 bases for J; bases not matched to a gene: 7. CDR1 and CDR2 (germline): SQVTM, ANQGSEA.

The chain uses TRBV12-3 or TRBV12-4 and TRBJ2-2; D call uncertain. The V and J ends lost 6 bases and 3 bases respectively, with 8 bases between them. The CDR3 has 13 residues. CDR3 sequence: CASSREYTGELFF. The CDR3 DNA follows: TGTGCCAGCAGCCGAGAATACACCGGGGAGCTGTTTTTT.

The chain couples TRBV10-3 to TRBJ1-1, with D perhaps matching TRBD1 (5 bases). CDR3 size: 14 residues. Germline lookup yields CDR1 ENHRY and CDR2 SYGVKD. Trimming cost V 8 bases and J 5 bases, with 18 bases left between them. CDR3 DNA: TGTGCCATCGACGGGTCAGGGTATTTTACTGAAGCTTTCTTT. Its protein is CAIDGSGYFTEAFF.

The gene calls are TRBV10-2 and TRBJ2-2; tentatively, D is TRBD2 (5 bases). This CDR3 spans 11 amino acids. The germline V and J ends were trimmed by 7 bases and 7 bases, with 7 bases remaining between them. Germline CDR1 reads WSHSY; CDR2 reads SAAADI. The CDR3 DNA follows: TGCGCCAGCATGGAGGTCGGGGAGCTGTTTTTT. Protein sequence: CASMEVGELFF.

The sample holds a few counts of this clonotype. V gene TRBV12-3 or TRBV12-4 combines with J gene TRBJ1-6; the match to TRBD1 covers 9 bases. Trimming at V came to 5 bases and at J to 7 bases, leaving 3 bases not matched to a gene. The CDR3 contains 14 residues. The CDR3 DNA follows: TGTGCCAGCAGTCGAGGACAGGGGAATTCACCCCTCCACTTT. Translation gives CASSRGQGNSPLHF.

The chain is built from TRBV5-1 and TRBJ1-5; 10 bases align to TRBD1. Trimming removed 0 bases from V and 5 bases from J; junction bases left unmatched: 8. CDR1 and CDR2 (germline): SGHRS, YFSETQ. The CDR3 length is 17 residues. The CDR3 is CASSLGVGTGVDQPQHF. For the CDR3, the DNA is TGCGCCAGCAGCTTGGGGGTCGGGACAGGGGTGGATCAGCCCCAGCATTTT.

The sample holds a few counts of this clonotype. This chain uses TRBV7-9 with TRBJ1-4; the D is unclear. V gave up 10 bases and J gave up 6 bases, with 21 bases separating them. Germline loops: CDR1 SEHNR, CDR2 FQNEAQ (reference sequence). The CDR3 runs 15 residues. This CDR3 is CANLKFPVYHEKLFF. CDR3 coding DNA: TGTGCCAACCTGAAATTCCCGGTCTATCATGAAAAACTGTTTTTT. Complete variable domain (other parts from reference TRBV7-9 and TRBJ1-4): DTGVSQNPRHKITKRGQNVTFRCDPISEHNRLYWYRQTLGQGPEFLTYFQNEAQLEKSRLLSDRFSAERPKGSFSTLEIQRTEQGDSAMYLCANLKFPVYHEKLFFGSGTQLSVL.

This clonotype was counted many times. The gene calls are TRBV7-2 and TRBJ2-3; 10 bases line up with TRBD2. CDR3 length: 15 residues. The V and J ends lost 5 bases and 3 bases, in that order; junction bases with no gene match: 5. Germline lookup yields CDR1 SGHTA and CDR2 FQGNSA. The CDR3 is CASSPQTSGTDTQYF. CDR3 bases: TGTGCCAGCAGCCCCCAGACTAGCGGGACAGATACGCAGTATTTT.